The TCR beta chain described here comes from a study of blood T cells in healthy people across ages. Together with a sample-barcoded 5' primer, a J-beta primer mix was included in a second PCR lasting roughly 6 to 12 cycles. TCRdb re-analysed the 5' RACE reads in MiXCR, keeping a single row per CDR3 protein. The sample gives about 1,600,000 distinct CDR3 sequences, roughly 40% of which show up once; 7.9% is in the top ten. Trimming took off 0 bases at V and 9 bases at J, with 15 bases between the two ends. Germline CDR1 is ENHRY and CDR2 is SYGVKD. The CDR3 totals 15 residues. There are a few counts of this clonotype. Total RNA extracted from each sample amounted to at least 6 micrograms.

The specimen sequenced was blood. The rearrangement uses TRBV10-3 and TRBJ1-5; D unresolved. This TCR derives from a woman aged 18-29 years in good health. The CDR3 region is CAISESLGTGRPQHF. The DNA of the CDR3 is TGTGCCATCAGTGAGTCCTTAGGCACGGGCCGGCCCCAGCATTTT.